A single sample gave rise to the 24 T cell receptor beta chains below, sequenced in a study of cytomegalovirus exposure and HLA in healthy donors. A multiplex PCR was run with 60 Vbeta primers and 13 Jbeta primers. Sequencing used immunoSEQ multiplex PCR; TCRdb keeps in-frame clones, though not all of them. The repertoire holds under 200,000 clones, with approximately 80% as singletons. Sample: PBMCs. The receptors originated from a man younger than 35 in good health and CMV-seropositive.

The CDR3 region is CASSQVRDRNSPLHF. CDR3 nucleotide sequence: TGTGCCAGCAGCCAAGTGCGGGACAGAAATTCACCCCTCCACTTT. The chain couples TRBV4-2 to TRBJ1-6, with 7 bases aligning to TRBD1. V lost 1 base to trimming and J lost 7 bases; unmatched junction nucleotides: 4. The CDR3 is 15 amino acids. CDR1 is LGHNA and CDR2 is YNFKEQ in the germline V gene.

The V call is TRBV4-1, the J call TRBJ2-5; 9 bases align to TRBD1. The CDR3 runs 15 residues. Trimming at V came to 1 base and at J to 5 bases, leaving 5 bases not matched to a gene. From germline, CDR1 is MGHRA and CDR2 YSYEKL. The CDR3 region is CASSQAQGAWETQYF. The DNA for the CDR3 is TGCGCCAGCAGCCAAGCACAGGGGGCCTGGGAGACCCAGTACTTC.

The rearrangement uses TRBV7-6 and TRBJ1-6; D is uncertain. The germline V and J ends were trimmed by 5 bases and 9 bases, with 14 bases remaining between them. The V gene's germline CDR1 is SGHVS and CDR2 FNYEAQ. The CDR3 length is 14 residues. The CDR3 region is CASSEKNKRSPLHF. The CDR3 bases are TGTGCCAGCAGCGAGAAGAATAAGCGTTCACCCCTCCACTTT.

DNA of the CDR3: TGTGCCTGGAGTGTAGGGGCCAGGTCCTATAATTCACCCCTCCACTTT. Encoded protein: CAWSVGARSYNSPLHF. This chain uses TRBV30 with TRBJ1-6; possibly TRBD1 for D (5 bases). Trimming took off 0 bases at V and 1 base at J, with 10 bases between the two ends. Germline V gene data show CDR1 as GTSNPN and CDR2 as SVGIG (reference sequence). The CDR3 has 16 residues.

The chain employs TRBV5-6 and TRBJ2-1, with 7 nucleotides matching TRBD1. V trimming: 4 bases; J trimming: 4 bases; junction bases outside the gene matches: 5. Germline-derived CDR1 and CDR2 are SGHDT and YYEEEE. The CDR3 spans 14 residues. CDR3 in DNA: TGTGCCAGCAGCACGGGACAGAATTACAATGAGCAGTTCTTC. Translation: CASSTGQNYNEQFF.

The table lists this clone with a few counts. The J gene is TRBJ2-7, the V gene TRBV4-3, with TRBD1 as a possible D gene (6 bases). The V and J ends lost 0 bases and 6 bases respectively, with 12 bases between them. Per the germline V gene, CDR1 is LGHNA and CDR2 is YSLEER. The CDR3 has 14 residues. The CDR3 spells CASSQELLGGEQYF. CDR3 DNA sequence: TGCGCCAGCAGCCAAGAGCTTCTAGGGGGCGAGCAGTACTTC.

The J gene is TRBJ1-5, the V gene TRBV6-5; no clear D. Trimming shortened V by 8 bases and J by 0 bases, and 8 bases separated the two germline ends. This CDR3 comprises 13 residues. The germline V gene has CDR1 MNHEY and CDR2 SVGAGI. CDR3 loop: CASGLYSNQPQHF. CDR3 DNA: TGTGCCAGCGGCCTTTATAGCAATCAGCCCCAGCATTTT.

This clone was counted a few times. The chain is built from TRBV9 and TRBJ1-1; possibly TRBD1 for D (5 bases). V lost 2 bases and J 1 base, leaving 15 bases between the germline ends. This CDR3 comprises 16 residues. The germline CDR1 and CDR2 sequences are SGDLS and YYNGEE. CDR3 DNA sequence: TGTGCCAGCAGCGTGTTGGGGGGACTGAGGAACACTGAAGCTTTCTTT. It encodes CASSVLGGLRNTEAFF.

V usage is TRBV27 and J usage is TRBJ1-1, with D maybe TRBD1 (6 bases). The CDR3 runs 14 residues. Germline lookup yields CDR1 MNHEY and CDR2 SMNVEV (reference sequence). V was trimmed by 7 bases and J by 2 bases, leaving 14 bases between them. CDR3 DNA sequence: TGTGCCAGCATAGATAGCGGGACAAACACTGAAGCTTTCTTT. As protein: CASIDSGTNTEAFF.

This chain links TRBV18 with TRBJ2-2, with D maybe TRBD1 (6 bases). The germline CDR1 and CDR2 sequences are KGHSH and LQKENI. The CDR3 spans 16 residues. Trimming took 0 bases from V and 3 from J, leaving 11 bases between them. CDR3 nucleotide sequence: TGTGCCAGCTCACCACCGCCCAGGGGAGACACCGGGGAGCTGTTTTTT. As protein: CASSPPPRGDTGELFF.

This clone was seen more than once but under ten times. The chain recombines TRBV19 with TRBJ2-3; weak D call: TRBD2 (6 bases). Trimming took 6 bases from V and 6 from J, leaving 10 bases between them. Germline-derived CDR1 and CDR2 are LNHDA and SQIVND (reference sequence). The CDR3 runs to 12 residues. CDR3 sequence reads: CASRSGVDTQYF. CDR3 nucleotides: TGTGCCAGTAGATCGGGGGTGGATACGCAGTATTTT.

The gene calls are TRBV7-9 and TRBJ2-3; TRBD2 matches at 12 bases. CDR1 and CDR2 from the germline V gene are SEHNR and FQNEAQ (reference sequence). The CDR3 totals 17 residues. Trimming cost V 5 bases and J 4 bases; bases outside gene matches: 10. The DNA for the CDR3 is TGTGCCAGCAGCCCCAAGTCCGGACTAGCGGGGTCAGATACGCAGTATTTT. This translates into CASSPKSGLAGSDTQYF.

The V call is TRBV4-2, the J call TRBJ2-7, with 10 bases identical to TRBD2. CDR1 LGHNA and CDR2 YNFKEQ come from the germline V gene. Trimming took 1 base from V and 0 from J; bases not matched to a gene: 3. This CDR3 comprises 16 residues. CDR3 nucleotides: TGTGCCAGCAGCCAAGGTAGCGGGAGGCCCTCCTACGAGCAGTACTTC. It encodes CASSQGSGRPSYEQYF.

This sequence joins TRBV25-1 and TRBJ1-1; no clear D. The CDR3 has 11 residues. The V gene lost 3 bases and the J gene lost 3 bases, with 2 bases spanning the gap. In germline, CDR1 is MGHDK, CDR2 SYGVNS. CDR3 protein: CASSDYTEAFF. The CDR3 region has the DNA TGTGCCAGCAGTGACTACACTGAAGCTTTCTTT.

V gene TRBV28 combines with J gene TRBJ1-1, with D maybe TRBD1 (6 bases). Between the trimmed V and J ends, which lost 1 base and 1 base, there was a span of 13 bases. CDR3 size: 16 residues. Germline CDR1 MDHEN, CDR2 SYDVKM. The CDR3 sequence: CASSLSLTGRNTEAFF. The CDR3 bases are TGTGCCAGCAGTTTATCTCTAACAGGGCGGAACACTGAAGCTTTCTTT. The whole variable domain, filled in from reference TRBV28 and TRBJ1-1, reads DVKVTQSSRYLVKRTGEKVFLECVQDMDHENMFWYRQDPGLGLRLIYFSYDVKMKEKGDIPEGYSVSREKKERFSLILESASTNQTSMYLCASSLSLTGRNTEAFFGQGTRLTVV.

The V call is TRBV10-3, the J call TRBJ1-5; 7 bases align to TRBD1. Germline V gene lookup returns CDR1 ENHRY and CDR2 SYGVKD. CDR3 size: 13 residues. V shed 6 bases and J 2 bases; nucleotides not matched to a gene: 1. The CDR3, as DNA: TGTGCCATCAGCGGGACAGGCAATCAGCCCCAGCATTTT. This encodes CAISGTGNQPQHF.

The J gene is TRBJ2-7, the V gene TRBV6-1, with D possibly matching TRBD2 (6 bases). V was trimmed by 4 bases and J by 3 bases, leaving 19 bases between them. Looked up from germline, CDR1 is MNHNS and CDR2 is SASEGT. The CDR3 is made up of 16 amino acids. CDR3 amino acids: CASSGGVGRDFYEQYF. The CDR3 coding sequence is TGTGCCAGCAGTGGGGGGGTTGGGCGGGATTTCTACGAGCAGTACTTC.

The chain carries TRBV27 and TRBJ1-2; D possibly corresponds to TRBD1 (5 bases). CDR3 length: 14 amino acids. V was cut by 3 bases and J by 3 bases, with 11 bases left in between. Germline assignment: CDR1 MNHEY and CDR2 SMNVEV (reference sequence). The CDR3, as DNA: TGTGCCAGCAGTTTCAACTGGGGGGACTATGGCTACACCTTC. It is translated as CASSFNWGDYGYTF.

In this sample, this clone turned up a few times. The rearrangement joins TRBV7-9 to TRBJ1-3; 9 bases are shared with TRBD1. The V gene end was trimmed by 1 base and the J gene end by 8 bases; junction bases not matched to a gene: 3. The CDR3 runs 14 residues. Germline loops: CDR1 SEHNR, CDR2 FQNEAQ (reference sequence). Written as DNA, the CDR3 is TGTGCCAGCAGCTTAGGGACAGGGGTGCACACCATATATTTT. It is translated as CASSLGTGVHTIYF.

The table lists this clone with a few counts. The rearrangement links TRBV7-3 to TRBJ2-7; 10 positions match TRBD1. Per germline, CDR1 SGHTA and CDR2 FQGTGA. The length of the CDR3 is 14 residues. V shed 6 bases, J shed 4 bases, and the junction held 6 bases outside the gene matches. The CDR3 region is CASSIDRGPYEQYF. The CDR3 DNA reads TGTGCCAGCAGTATCGACAGGGGGCCTTACGAGCAGTACTTC.

This chain uses TRBV11-2 with TRBJ2-1; 15 bases are shared with TRBD2. Germline CDR1 and CDR2: SGHAT and FQNNGV. The CDR3 covers 19 residues. Trimming took 5 bases from V and 2 from J; bases not matched to a gene: 10. CDR3 DNA sequence: TGTGCCAGCAGCCCCCTCGTGGGACTAGCGGGGGGCGCCTACAATGAGCAGTTCTTC. This codes for CASSPLVGLAGGAYNEQFF.

The V and J genes are TRBV30 and TRBJ2-5, with D hard to call. The germline CDR1 and CDR2 sequences are GTSNPN and SVGIG (reference sequence). The CDR3 sequence is 12 residues long. V gave up 0 bases and J gave up 4 bases, with 6 bases separating them. This CDR3 is CAWSVRAETQYF. For the CDR3, the DNA is TGTGCCTGGAGTGTACGAGCAGAGACCCAGTACTTC.

This chain joins TRBV6-6 and TRBJ2-4, with 13 bases identical to TRBD2. Germline V gene lookup returns CDR1 MNHNY and CDR2 SVGAGI (reference sequence). V gave up 4 bases and J gave up 4 bases; unmatched junction bases: 4. This CDR3 has 16 amino acids. The CDR3 loop is CASSLPGLAGKNIQYF. The CDR3 DNA reads TGTGCCAGCAGTTTGCCGGGACTAGCGGGGAAAAACATTCAGTACTTC.

This chain uses TRBV5-1 with TRBJ2-7; no reliable D call. This CDR3 comprises 14 residues. The V gene lost 0 bases and the J gene lost 2 bases, with 9 bases spanning the gap. Germline CDR1 reads SGHRS; CDR2 reads YFSETQ. The DNA of the CDR3 is TGCGCCAGCAGCTTGGGAGCTGTTACCTACGAGCAGTACTTC. This translates into CASSLGAVTYEQYF.